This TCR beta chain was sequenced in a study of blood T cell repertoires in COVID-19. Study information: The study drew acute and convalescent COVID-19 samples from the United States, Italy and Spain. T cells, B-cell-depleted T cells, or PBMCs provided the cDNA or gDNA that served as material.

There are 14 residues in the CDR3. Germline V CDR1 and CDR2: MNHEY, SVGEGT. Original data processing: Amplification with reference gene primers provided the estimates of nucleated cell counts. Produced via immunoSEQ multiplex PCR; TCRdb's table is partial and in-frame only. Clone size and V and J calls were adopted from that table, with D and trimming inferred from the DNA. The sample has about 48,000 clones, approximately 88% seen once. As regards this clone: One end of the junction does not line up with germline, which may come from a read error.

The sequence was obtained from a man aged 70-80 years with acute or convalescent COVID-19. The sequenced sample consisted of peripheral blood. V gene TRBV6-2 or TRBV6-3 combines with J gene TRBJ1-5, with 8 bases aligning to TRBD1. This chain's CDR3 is CASSYGFGTGPQHF. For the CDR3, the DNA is TGTGCTAGCAGTTATGGTTTCGGGACAGGTCCCCAGCATTTT.